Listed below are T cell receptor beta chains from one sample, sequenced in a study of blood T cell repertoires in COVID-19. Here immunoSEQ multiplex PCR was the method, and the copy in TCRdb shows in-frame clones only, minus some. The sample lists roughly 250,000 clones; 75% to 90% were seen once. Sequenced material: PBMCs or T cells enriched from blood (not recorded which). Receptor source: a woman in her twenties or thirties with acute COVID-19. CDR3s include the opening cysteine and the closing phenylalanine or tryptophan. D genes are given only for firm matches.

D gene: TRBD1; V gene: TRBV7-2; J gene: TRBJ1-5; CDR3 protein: CASSLAGQSNQPQHF; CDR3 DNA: TGTGCCAGCAGCTTAGCGGGACAGAGCAATCAGCCCCAGCATTTT
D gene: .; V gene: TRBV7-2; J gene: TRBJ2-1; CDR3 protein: CASSETWSGQFF; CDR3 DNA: TGTGCCAGCAGCGAAACGTGGTCGGGGCAGTTCTTC
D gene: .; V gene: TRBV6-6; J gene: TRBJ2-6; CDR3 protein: CASSFQGSGANVLTF; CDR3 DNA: TGTGCCAGCAGTTTCCAGGGCTCTGGGGCCAACGTCCTGACTTTC
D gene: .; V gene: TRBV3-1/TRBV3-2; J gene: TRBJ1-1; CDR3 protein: CASSHTWGVKVAEAFF; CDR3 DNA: TGTGCCAGCAGCCACACTTGGGGGGTAAAGGTAGCTGAAGCTTTCTTT
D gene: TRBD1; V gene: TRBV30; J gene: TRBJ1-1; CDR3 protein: CAWGTGPEAFF; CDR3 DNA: TGTGCCTGGGGGACAGGGCCAGAAGCTTTCTTT
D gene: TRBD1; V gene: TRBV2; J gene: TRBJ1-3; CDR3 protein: CASSAGTGGHTIYF; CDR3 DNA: TGTGCCAGCAGTGCCGGGACAGGGGGCCATACCATATATTTT
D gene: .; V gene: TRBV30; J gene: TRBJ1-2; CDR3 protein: CAWSVPGGRGYGYTF; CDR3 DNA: TGTGCCTGGAGTGTACCGGGGGGACGCGGCTATGGCTACACCTTC
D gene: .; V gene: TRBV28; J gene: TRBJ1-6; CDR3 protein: CASSSLKKSGNSPLHF; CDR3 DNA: TGTGCCAGCAGTTCTCTCAAGAAGTCGGGGAATTCACCCCTCCACTTT
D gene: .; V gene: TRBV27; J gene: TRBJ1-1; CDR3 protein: CASSLRGQNTEAFF; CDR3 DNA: TGTGCCAGCAGTTTACGTGGACAGAACACTGAAGCTTTCTTT
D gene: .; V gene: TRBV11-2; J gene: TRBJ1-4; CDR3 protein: CASSSSGSREGKLFF; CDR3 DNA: TGTGCCAGCAGCTCCTCAGGGTCCAGGGAGGGAAAACTGTTTTTT
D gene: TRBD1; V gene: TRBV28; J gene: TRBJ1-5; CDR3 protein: CASSLGQGAGNQPQHF; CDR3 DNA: TGTGCCAGCAGCCTTGGACAGGGGGCCGGCAATCAGCCCCAGCATTTT
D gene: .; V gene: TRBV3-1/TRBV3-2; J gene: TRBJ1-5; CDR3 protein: CASSPWDTNQPQHF; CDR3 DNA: TGTGCCAGCAGCCCCTGGGACACCAATCAGCCCCAGCATTTT
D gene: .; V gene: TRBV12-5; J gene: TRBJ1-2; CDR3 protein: CASANFAQTYGYTF; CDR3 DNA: TGTGCTAGTGCCAATTTTGCGCAGACTTATGGCTACACCTTC
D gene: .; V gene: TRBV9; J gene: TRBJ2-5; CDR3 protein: CASSVYGQETQYF; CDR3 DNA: TGTGCCAGCAGCGTTTACGGCCAAGAGACCCAGTACTTC
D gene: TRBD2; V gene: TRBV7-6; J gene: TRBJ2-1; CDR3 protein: CASSSTSGPYNEQFF; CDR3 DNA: TGTGCCAGCAGCTCGACTAGCGGCCCCTACAATGAGCAGTTCTTC
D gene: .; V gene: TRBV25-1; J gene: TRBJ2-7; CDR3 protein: CASSEFGSGYEQYF; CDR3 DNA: TGTGCCAGCAGTGAGTTCGGGAGTGGTTACGAGCAGTACTTC
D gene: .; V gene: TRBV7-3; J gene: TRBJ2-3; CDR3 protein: CASSSDPSGITDTQYF; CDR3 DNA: TGTGCCAGCAGCTCAGATCCAAGCGGAATCACAGATACGCAGTATTTT
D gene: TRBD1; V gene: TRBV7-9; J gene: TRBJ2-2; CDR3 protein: CASSLVGDRASGELFF; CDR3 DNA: TGTGCCAGCAGCTTAGTTGGGGACAGGGCATCCGGGGAGCTGTTTTTT
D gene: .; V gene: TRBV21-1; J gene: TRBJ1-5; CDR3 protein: CASSKVTGRDSNQPQHF; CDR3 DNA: TGTGCCAGCAGCAAAGTTACAGGGAGGGATAGCAATCAGCCCCAGCATTTT
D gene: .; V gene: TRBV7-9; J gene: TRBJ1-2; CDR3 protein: CASSLGVANYGYTF; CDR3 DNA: TGTGCCAGCAGCTTAGGAGTAGCTAACTATGGCTACACCTTC
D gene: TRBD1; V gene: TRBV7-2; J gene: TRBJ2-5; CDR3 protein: CASSSMDRAGETQYF; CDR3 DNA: TGTGCCAGCAGTTCGATGGACAGGGCGGGAGAGACCCAGTACTTC
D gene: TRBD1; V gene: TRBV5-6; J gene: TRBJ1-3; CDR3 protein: CASRQGAVAGNTIYF; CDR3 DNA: TGTGCCAGCAGACAGGGGGCTGTGGCTGGAAACACCATATATTTT
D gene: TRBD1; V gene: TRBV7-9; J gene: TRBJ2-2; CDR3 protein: CASSARTGETGELFF; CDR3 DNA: TGTGCCAGCAGCGCGCGGACAGGGGAAACCGGGGAGCTGTTTTTT